The 4 T cell receptor beta chains below all came from one sample that was sequenced in a study of identical twins. TCRdb re-derived calls from the 5' RACE reads in MiXCR, one entry per CDR3 protein. Altogether about 1.7 million distinct CDR3 sequences are present, less than 35% being singletons, with the ten largest covering approximately 0.29%. Sequencing used cord blood. The source is a newborn girl in good health.

This clonotype was detected only a few times. This sequence joins TRBV10-3 and TRBJ1-2; D uncertain. The length of the CDR3 is 13 residues. The V and J ends lost 0 bases and 8 bases respectively, with 10 bases between them. Per the germline V gene, CDR1 is ENHRY and CDR2 is SYGVKD. The CDR3 sequence is CAISESNGIGYTF. The DNA of the CDR3 is TGTGCCATCAGTGAGTCGAACGGAATCGGCTACACCTTC.

A single count supports this clonotype. The junction and the germline gene differ at one end; a read error may be behind it. The chain recombines TRBV12-3 or TRBV12-4 with TRBJ2-3, with TRBD2 matching over 12 bases. The CDR3 contains 15 residues. The CDR3 loop reads CASSFWTSGVDAQYF. The CDR3 coding sequence is TGTGCCAGCAGTTTTTGGACTAGCGGGGTAGATGCGCAGTATTTT.

This chain links TRBV12-3 or TRBV12-4 with TRBJ2-3, with TRBD1 matching 8 bases. With V trimmed by 4 bases and J by 11 bases, 14 bases remained unmatched. This CDR3 has 15 amino acids. CDR3 residues: CASSSDRGLYNEQYF. The CDR3 nucleotides are TGTGCCAGCAGTTCCGACAGGGGATTATACAATGAGCAGTATTTT.

This chain joins TRBV20-1 and TRBJ2-5; 8 bases are shared with TRBD2. V was pared by 6 bases and J by 2 bases, with 5 bases of the junction left unmatched. The CDR3 contains 13 residues. CDR1 DFQATT and CDR2 SNEGSKA come from the germline V gene (reference sequence). The CDR3 nucleotides read TGCAGTGCCCCTATAGCGGGGCAAGAGACCCAGTACTTC. Amino acids: CSAPIAGQETQYF.